This T cell receptor (beta chain) stems from a study of T-cell memory formation after mild COVID-19. Study information: There were largely donor-specific TCR clusters.

Findings of the study overall: Contracting CD8+ clones were enriched in EMRA, CD4+ mainly in CM and EM. CD4+ bias marked clones expanding day 15 to 37, unlike balanced contracting clones. Within pre-infection memory, some responding clones were found, suggesting cross-reactive memory joined.

Details on this clonotype: What it binds is not known.

Germline-derived CDR1 and CDR2 are SEHNR and FQNEAQ (reference sequence). This CDR3 contains 14 residues. The trim removed 5 bases at V and 7 bases at J, leaving 10 bases unmatched. One entry per CDR3 protein, called by TCRdb with MiXCR from the 5' RACE reads. This sample yields over 45,000 distinct CDR3 sequences, of which about a quarter are seen a single time; more than 40% belongs to the top ten. This clonotype originated in a man aged 18 to 29 who had mild COVID-19 (a few samples of this study predate the infection). Cell type and time point are not known. The chain has TRBV7-9 and TRBJ2-7, with 8 bases lining up with TRBD1. Sequenced sample: PBMCs or a T cell subset sorted from them (not recorded which). As DNA, the CDR3 is TGTGCCAGCAGCGACCGGACAGGGTCGCAAGAGCAGTACTTC. This codes for CASSDRTGSQEQYF.